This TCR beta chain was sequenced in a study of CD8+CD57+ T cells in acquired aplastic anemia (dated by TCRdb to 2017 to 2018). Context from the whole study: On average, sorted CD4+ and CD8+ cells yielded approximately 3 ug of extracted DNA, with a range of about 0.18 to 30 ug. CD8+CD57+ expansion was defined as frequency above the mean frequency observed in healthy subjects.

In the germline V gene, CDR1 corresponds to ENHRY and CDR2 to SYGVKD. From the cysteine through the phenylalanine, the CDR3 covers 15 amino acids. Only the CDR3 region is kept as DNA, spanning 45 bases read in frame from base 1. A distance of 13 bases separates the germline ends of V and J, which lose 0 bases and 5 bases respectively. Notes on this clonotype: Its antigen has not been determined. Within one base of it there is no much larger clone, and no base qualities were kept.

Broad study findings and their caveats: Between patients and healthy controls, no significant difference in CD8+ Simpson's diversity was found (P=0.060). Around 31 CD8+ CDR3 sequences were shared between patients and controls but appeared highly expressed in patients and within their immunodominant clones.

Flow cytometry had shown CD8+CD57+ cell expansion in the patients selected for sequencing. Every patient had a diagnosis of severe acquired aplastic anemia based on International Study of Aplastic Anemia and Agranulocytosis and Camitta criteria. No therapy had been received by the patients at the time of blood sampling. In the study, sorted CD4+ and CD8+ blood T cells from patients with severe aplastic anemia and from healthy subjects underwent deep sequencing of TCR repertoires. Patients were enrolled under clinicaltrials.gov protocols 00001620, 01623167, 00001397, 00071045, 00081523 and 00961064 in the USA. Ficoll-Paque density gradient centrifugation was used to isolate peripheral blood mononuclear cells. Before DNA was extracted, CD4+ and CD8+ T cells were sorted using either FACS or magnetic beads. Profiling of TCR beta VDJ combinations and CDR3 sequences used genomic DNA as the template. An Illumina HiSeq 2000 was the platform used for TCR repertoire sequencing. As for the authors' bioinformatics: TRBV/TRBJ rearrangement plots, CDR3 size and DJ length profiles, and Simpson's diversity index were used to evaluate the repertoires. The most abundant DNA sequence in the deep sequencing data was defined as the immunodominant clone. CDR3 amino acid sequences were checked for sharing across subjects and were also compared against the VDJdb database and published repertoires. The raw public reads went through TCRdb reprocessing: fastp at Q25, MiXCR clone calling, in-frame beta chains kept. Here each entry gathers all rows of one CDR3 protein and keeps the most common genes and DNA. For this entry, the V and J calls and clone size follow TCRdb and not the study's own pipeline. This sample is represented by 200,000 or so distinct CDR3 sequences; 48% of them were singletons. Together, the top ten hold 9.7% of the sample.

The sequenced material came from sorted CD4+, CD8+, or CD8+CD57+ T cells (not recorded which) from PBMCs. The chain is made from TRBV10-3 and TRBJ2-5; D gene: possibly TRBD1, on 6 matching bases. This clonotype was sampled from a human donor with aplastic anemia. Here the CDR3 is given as CAISESGTRTETQYF. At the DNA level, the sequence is TGTGCCATCAGTGAGTCTGGGACACGTACTGAGACCCAGTACTTC.